Below are 10 T cell receptor beta chains sequenced from a single sample in a study of cytomegalovirus exposure and HLA in healthy donors. The PCR had 60 Vbeta and 13 Jbeta primers. Profiling relied on immunoSEQ multiplex PCR, and the TCRdb table lists in-frame clones only, not all of them. This sample carries about 92,000 clones, with 15% going to the ten biggest clones. Input material: PBMCs. These receptors were obtained from a man aged 50 to 60 in good health and CMV-seropositive.

V usage is TRBV2 and J usage is TRBJ2-7, with 11 bases lining up with TRBD2. J gave up 4 bases and V 8 bases, and 7 bases lay outside the gene matches. Germline CDR1 and CDR2: SNHLY and FYNNEI. CDR3 length: 14 amino acids. The CDR3 loop is CASPGTSGGYEQYV. The DNA of the CDR3 is TGTGCCAGCCCGGGGACTAGCGGAGGATACGAGCAGTACGTC.

The genes are TRBV28 and TRBJ1-5; 9 bases map to TRBD1. Germline loops: CDR1 MDHEN, CDR2 SYDVKM. The CDR3 runs to 19 residues. After removal of 5 bases from V and 3 bases from J, the junction contained 17 bases not matched to a gene. CDR3 sequence: CASSPPGTGRGGINQPQHF. The CDR3 DNA reads TGTGCCAGCAGTCCCCCAGGGACAGGGCGCGGTGGGATCAATCAGCCCCAGCATTTT.

The chain is built from TRBV30 and TRBJ1-1; perhaps TRBD1 as D (6 bases). Per germline, CDR1 GTSNPN and CDR2 SVGIG (reference sequence). V shed 3 bases and J shed 4 bases, with 12 bases lying between them. CDR3 size: 13 residues. The CDR3 DNA is TGTGCCTGGAGCTCACAGGGTGGCACTGAAGCTTTCTTT. Protein product: CAWSSQGGTEAFF.

V and J are TRBV7-9 and TRBJ1-2; no reliable D call. The germline V gene has CDR1 SEHNR and CDR2 FQNEAQ (reference sequence). With 4 bases removed from V and 5 bases from J, the gap between germline ends came to 8 bases. The CDR3 is 12 residues long. CDR3 nucleotide sequence: TGTGCCAGCAGCTCCGGAGAGTATGGCTACACCTTC. Amino acid sequence: CASSSGEYGYTF.

V usage is TRBV28 and J usage is TRBJ2-7; perhaps TRBD1 as D (6 bases). Trimming took 6 bases from V and 3 from J, leaving 15 bases between them. This CDR3 has 14 residues. Germline CDR1 MDHEN, CDR2 SYDVKM. CDR3 in DNA: TGTGCCAGCAGCATAGGGGGATTAAGCTACGAGCAGTACTTC. It is translated as CASSIGGLSYEQYF.

Note on this clone: At one end the junction does not follow the germline gene, possibly because of a read error. This chain links TRBV11-3 with TRBJ2-7, with 12 bases fitting TRBD2. Germline values: CDR1 SGHNT, CDR2 YENEEA. CDR3 length: 15 amino acids. The CDR3 DNA is TGTGCCAGCACCTTATCTAGCGGGAGGGCCTACGAGCAGTACTTC. Amino acids: CASTLSSGRAYEQYF.

This rearrangement joins TRBV25-1 to TRBJ1-2; unclear D gene. The germline CDR1 and CDR2 sequences are MGHDK and SYGVNS. The CDR3 has 11 amino acids. Trimming stripped 1 base from V and 8 bases from J, with 5 bases between. This CDR3 is CASSESRGYTF. CDR3 coding DNA: TGTGCCAGCAGTGAATCTCGGGGCTACACCTTC.

This sequence joins TRBV30 and TRBJ2-7, with 8 bases aligning to TRBD2. This CDR3 comprises 13 residues. Germline V gene data show CDR1 as GTSNPN and CDR2 as SVGIG (reference sequence). With 3 bases clipped from V and 6 bases from J, the junction kept 7 bases outside the gene matches. CDR3 protein: CAWRASGLCEQYV. The DNA for the CDR3 is TGTGCCTGGAGGGCTAGCGGGCTCTGCGAGCAGTACGTC.

V and J are TRBV9 and TRBJ1-1; 7 bases map to TRBD1. Losses at the gene ends were 2 bases for V and 1 base for J; bases not matched to a gene: 2. CDR1 is SGDLS and CDR2 is YYNGEE in the germline V gene. CDR3 length equals 14 residues. CDR3 protein: CASSVGTANTEAFF. CDR3 DNA sequence: TGTGCCAGCAGCGTGGGGACAGCGAACACTGAAGCTTTCTTT.

The chain combines TRBV7-9 with TRBJ1-3; D is undetermined. The CDR3 extends over 18 amino acids. Between the trimmed V and J ends, which lost 0 bases and 2 bases, there was a span of 17 bases. From germline, CDR1 is SEHNR and CDR2 FQNEAQ (reference sequence). CDR3 sequence: CASSLAQTTRGAGNTIYF. The DNA of the CDR3 is TGTGCCAGCAGCTTAGCCCAGACCACCCGCGGGGCTGGAAACACCATATATTTT.